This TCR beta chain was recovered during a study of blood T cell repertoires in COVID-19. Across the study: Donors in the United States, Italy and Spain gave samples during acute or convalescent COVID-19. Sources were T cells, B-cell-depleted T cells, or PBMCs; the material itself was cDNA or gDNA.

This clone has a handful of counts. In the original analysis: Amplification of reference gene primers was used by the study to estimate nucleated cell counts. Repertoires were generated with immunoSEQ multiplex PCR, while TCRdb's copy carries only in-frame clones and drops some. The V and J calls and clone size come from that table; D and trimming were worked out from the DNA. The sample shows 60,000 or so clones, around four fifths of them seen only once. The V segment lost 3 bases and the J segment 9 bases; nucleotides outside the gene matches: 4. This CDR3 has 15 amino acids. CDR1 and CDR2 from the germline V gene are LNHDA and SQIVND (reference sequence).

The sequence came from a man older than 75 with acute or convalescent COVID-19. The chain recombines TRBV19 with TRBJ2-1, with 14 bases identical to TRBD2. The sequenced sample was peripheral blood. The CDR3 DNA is TGTGCCAGTAGTATTCCCGGGACTAGCGGGGGTGAGCAGTTCTTC. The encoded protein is CASSIPGTSGGEQFF.